The source of this T cell receptor beta chain is a study of beta chain features in type 1 diabetes. General study results and limits: Among all four CD4+ subsets, Type 1 diabetes patients had TCRB CDR3s that were moderately but significantly shorter.

Investigators reverse transcribed all isolated RNA, so they sequenced expressed TCRB transcripts. TCRdb keeps only in-frame clones here, not all; method: immunoSEQ multiplex PCR. The sample holds about 230,000 clones, roughly 9.6% seen once. This clone occurred many times. Antigen unknown. The germline V gene encodes CDR1 SGHTA and CDR2 FQGNSA. Trimming stripped 5 bases from V and 4 bases from J, with 6 bases between. This CDR3 is built from 11 residues. This chain uses TRBV7-2 with TRBJ2-7; D unclear. Source material: naive CD4+ T cells from blood. This TCR derives from a woman between 18 and 29 years old in good health. CDR3 sequence reads: CASSAYYEQYF. CDR3 in DNA: TGTGCCAGCAGCGCGTATTACGAGCAGTACTTC.